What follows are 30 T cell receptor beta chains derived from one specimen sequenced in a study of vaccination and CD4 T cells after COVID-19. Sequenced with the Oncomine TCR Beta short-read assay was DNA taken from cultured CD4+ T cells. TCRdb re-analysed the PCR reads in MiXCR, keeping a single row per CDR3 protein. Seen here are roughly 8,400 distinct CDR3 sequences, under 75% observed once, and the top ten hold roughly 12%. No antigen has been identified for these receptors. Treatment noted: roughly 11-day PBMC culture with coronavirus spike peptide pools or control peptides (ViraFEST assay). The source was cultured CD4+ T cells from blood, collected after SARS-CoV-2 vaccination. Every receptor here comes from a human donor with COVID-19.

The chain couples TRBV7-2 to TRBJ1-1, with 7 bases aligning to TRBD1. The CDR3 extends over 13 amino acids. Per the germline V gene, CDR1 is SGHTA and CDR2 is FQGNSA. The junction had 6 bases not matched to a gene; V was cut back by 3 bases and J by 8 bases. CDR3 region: CASSFRGVGEAFF. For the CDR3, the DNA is TGTGCCAGCAGCTTCAGGGGGGTCGGGGAAGCTTTCTTT.

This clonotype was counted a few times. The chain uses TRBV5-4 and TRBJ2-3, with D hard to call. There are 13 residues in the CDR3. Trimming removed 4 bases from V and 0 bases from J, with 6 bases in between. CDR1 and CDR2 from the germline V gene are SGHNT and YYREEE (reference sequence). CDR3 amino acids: CASSVTSTDTQYF. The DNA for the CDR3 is TGTGCCAGCAGCGTAACTAGCACAGATACGCAGTATTTT.

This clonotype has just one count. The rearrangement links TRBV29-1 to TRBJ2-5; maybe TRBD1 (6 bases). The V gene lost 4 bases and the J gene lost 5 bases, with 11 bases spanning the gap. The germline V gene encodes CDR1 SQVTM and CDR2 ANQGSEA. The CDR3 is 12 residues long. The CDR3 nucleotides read TGCAGCGTTGCATGGGGGCGGGAGACCCAGTACTTC. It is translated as CSVAWGRETQYF. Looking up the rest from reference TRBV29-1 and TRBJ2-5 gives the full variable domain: SAVISQKPSRDICQRGTSLTIQCQVDSQVTMMFWYRQQPGQSLTLIATANQGSEATYESGFVIDKFPISRPNLTFSTLTVSNMSPEDSSIYLCSVAWGRETQYFGPGTRLLVL.

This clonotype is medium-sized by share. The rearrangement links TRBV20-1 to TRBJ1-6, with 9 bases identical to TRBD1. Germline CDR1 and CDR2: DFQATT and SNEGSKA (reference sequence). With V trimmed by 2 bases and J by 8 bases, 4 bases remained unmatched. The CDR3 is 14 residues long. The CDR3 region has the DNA TGCAGTGCTAGAACGACAGGGGGGTATTCACCCCTCCACTTT. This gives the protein CSARTTGGYSPLHF.

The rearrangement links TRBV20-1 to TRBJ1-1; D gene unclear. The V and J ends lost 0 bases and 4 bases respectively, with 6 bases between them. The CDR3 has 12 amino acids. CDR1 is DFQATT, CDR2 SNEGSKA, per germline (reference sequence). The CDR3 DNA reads TGCAGTGCTAGAGAGTCGGCCACTGAAGCTTTCTTT. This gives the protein CSARESATEAFF.

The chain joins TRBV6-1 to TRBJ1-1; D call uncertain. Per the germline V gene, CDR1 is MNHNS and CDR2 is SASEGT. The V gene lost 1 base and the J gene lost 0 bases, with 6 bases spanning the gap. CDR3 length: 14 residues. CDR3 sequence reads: CASSEVELNTEAFF. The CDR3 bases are TGTGCCAGCAGTGAAGTGGAGCTGAACACTGAAGCTTTCTTT.

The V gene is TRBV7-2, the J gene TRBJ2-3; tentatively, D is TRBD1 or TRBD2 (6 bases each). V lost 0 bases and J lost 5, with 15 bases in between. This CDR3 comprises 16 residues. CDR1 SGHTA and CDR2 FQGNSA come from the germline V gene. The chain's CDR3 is CASSLAVGGGRDTQYF. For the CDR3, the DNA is TGTGCCAGCAGCTTAGCCGTTGGTGGGGGGCGAGATACGCAGTATTTT.

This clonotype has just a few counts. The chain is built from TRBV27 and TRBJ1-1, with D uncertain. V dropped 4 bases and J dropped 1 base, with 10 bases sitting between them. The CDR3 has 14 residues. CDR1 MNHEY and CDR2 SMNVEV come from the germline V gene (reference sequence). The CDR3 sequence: CASSYGRQNTEAFF. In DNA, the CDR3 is TGTGCCAGCAGTTACGGGCGGCAGAACACTGAAGCTTTCTTT.

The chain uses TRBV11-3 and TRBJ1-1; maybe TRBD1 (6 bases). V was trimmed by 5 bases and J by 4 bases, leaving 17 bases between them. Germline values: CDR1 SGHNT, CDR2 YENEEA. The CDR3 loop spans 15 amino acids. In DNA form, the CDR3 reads TGTGCCAGCAGCCAAGGGGGTGTTACGGCCACTGAAGCTTTCTTT. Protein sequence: CASSQGGVTATEAFF.

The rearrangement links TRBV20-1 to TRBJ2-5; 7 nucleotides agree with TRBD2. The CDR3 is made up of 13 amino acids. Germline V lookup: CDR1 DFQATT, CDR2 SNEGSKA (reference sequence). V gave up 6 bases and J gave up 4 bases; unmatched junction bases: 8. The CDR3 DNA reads TGCAGTGCCGAAATTGGACTAGGAGAGACCCAGTACTTC. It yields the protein CSAEIGLGETQYF.

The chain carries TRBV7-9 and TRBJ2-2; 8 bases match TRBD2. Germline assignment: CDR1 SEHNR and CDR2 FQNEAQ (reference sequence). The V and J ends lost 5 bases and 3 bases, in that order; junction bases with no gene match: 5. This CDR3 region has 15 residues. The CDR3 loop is CASSHGRGDTGELFF. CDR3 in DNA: TGTGCCAGCAGCCACGGGCGGGGGGACACCGGGGAGCTGTTTTTT. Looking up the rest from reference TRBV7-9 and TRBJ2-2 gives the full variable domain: DTGVSQNPRHKITKRGQNVTFRCDPISEHNRLYWYRQTLGQGPEFLTYFQNEAQLEKSRLLSDRFSAERPKGSFSTLEIQRTEQGDSAMYLCASSHGRGDTGELFFGEGSRLTVL.

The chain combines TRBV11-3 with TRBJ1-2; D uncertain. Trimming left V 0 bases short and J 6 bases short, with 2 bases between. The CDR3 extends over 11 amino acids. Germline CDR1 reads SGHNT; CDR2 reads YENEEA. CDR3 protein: CASSLENGYTF. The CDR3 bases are TGTGCCAGCAGCTTAGAGAATGGCTACACCTTC.

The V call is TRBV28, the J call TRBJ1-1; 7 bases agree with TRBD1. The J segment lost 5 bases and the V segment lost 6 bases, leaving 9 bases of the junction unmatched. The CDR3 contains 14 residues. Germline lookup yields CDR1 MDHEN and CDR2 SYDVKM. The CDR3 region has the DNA TGTGCCAGCAGCCCCACAGGGGATGGGACTGAAGCTTTCTTT. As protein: CASSPTGDGTEAFF.

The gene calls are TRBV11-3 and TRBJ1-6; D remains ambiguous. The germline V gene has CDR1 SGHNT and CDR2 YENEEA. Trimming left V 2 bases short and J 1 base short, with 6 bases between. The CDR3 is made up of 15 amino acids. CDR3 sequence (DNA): TGTGCCAGCAGCTTATTTGAGTCCTATAATTCACCCCTCCACTTT. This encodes CASSLFESYNSPLHF.

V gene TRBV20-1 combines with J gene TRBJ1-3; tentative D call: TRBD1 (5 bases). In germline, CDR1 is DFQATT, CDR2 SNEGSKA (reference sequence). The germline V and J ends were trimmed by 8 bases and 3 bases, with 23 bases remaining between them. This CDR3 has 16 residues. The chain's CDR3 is CSPQSRGGVIGNTIYF. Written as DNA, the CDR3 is TGCAGTCCACAGAGCCGGGGGGGGGTAATTGGAAACACCATATATTTT.

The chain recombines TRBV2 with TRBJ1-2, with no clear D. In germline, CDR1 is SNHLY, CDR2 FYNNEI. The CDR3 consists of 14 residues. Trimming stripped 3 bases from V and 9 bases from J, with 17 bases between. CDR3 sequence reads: CASSDNGRAGSYTF. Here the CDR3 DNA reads TGTGCCAGCAGTGATAACGGACGAGCGGGAAGCTACACCTTC.

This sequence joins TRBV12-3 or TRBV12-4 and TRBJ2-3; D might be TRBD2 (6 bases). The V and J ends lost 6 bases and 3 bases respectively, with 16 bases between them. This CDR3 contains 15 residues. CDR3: CASSLRGMGTDTQYF. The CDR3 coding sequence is TGTGCCAGCAGCCTCCGGGGGATGGGAACAGATACGCAGTATTTT.

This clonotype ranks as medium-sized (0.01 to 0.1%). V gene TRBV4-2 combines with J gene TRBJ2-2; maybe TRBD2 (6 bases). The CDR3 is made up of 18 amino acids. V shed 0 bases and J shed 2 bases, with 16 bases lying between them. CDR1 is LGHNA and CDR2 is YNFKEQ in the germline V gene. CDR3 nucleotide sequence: TGTGCCAGCAGCCAAGAAGGAGGGTTTAGGACCAACACCGGGGAGCTGTTTTTT. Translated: CASSQEGGFRTNTGELFF.

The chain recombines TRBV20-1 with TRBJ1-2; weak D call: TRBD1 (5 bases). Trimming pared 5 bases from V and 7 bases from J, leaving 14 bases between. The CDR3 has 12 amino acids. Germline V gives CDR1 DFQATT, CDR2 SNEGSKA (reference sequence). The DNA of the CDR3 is TGCAGTGCTCCGGGGGACCATGGTGGCTACACCTTC. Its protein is CSAPGDHGGYTF.

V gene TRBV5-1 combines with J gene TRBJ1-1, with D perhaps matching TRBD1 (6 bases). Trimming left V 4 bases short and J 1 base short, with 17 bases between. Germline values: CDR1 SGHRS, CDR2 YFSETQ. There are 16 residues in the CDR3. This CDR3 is CASSVRGGGGNTEAFF. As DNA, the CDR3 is TGCGCCAGCAGCGTCCGAGGGGGAGGGGGGAACACTGAAGCTTTCTTT. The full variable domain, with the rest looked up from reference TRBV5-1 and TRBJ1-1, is KAGVTQTPRYLIKTRGQQVTLSCSPISGHRSVSWYQQTPGQGLQFLFEYFSETQRNKGNFPGRFSGRQFSNSRSEMNVSTLELGDSALYLCASSVRGGGGNTEAFFGQGTRLTVV.

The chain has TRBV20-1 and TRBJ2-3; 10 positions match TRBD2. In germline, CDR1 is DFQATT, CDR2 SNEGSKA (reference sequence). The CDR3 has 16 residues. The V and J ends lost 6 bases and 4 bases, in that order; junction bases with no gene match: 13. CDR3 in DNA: TGCAGTGCCACGAGCGGGGGGGGTATCTTTGCAGATACGCAGTATTTT. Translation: CSATSGGGIFADTQYF.

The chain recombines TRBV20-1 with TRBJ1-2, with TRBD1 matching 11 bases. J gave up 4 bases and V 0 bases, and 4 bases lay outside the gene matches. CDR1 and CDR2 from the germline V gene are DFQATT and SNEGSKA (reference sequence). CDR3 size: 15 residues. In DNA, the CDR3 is TGCAGTGCTAGAGAAGGACAGGGGGCAGGCTATGGCTACACCTTC. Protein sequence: CSAREGQGAGYGYTF.

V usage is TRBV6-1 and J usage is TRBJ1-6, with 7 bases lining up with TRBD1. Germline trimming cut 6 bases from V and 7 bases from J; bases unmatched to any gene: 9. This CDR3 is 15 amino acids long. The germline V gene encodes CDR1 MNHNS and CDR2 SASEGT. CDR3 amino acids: CASRGQVPGNSPLHF. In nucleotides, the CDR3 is TGTGCCAGCAGAGGACAGGTCCCTGGGAATTCACCCCTCCACTTT.

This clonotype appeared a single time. This CDR3 is CASSLDRVIAETQYF. The CDR3 region has the DNA TGTGCCAGCAGCTTAGACAGGGTGATAGCGGAGACCCAGTACTTC. V gene TRBV11-2 combines with J gene TRBJ2-5; D is tentatively TRBD1 or TRBD2 (5 bases each). V gave up 0 bases and J gave up 5 bases, with 13 bases separating them. The V gene's germline CDR1 is SGHAT and CDR2 FQNNGV. The length of the CDR3 is 15 residues.

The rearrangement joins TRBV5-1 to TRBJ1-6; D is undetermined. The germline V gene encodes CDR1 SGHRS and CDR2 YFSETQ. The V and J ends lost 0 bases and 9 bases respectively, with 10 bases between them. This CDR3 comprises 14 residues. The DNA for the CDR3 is TGCGCCAGCAGCTTGGGGCCCTGGGGTTCACCCCTCCACTTT. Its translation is CASSLGPWGSPLHF.

The CDR3 DNA follows: TGTGCCAGCGGTACCTTCGAAGCTTTCTTT. It specifies CASGTFEAFF. J is TRBJ1-1 and V is TRBV6-1; no reliable D call. With 8 bases removed from V and 8 bases from J, the gap between germline ends came to 9 bases. Germline V CDR1 and CDR2: MNHNS, SASEGT. CDR3 size: 10 residues.

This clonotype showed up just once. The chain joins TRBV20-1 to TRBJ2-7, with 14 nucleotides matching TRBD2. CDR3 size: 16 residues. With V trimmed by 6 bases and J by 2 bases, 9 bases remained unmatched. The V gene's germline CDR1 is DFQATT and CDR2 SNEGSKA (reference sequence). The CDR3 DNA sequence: TGCAGTGCCCTGACTAGCGGGGGGGCAAAGACCTACGAGCAGTACTTC. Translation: CSALTSGGAKTYEQYF.

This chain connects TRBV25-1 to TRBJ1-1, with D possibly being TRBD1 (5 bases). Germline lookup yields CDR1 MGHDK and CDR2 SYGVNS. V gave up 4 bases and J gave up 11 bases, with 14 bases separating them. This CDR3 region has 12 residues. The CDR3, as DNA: TGTGCCAGCAGTGGGCAGGGCCGTAAGGCTTTCTTT. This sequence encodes CASSGQGRKAFF.

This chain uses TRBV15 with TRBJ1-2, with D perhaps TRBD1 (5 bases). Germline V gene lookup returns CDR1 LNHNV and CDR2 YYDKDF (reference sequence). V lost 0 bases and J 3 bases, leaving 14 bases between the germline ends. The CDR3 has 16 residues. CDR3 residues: CATSRDRQRGDYGYTF. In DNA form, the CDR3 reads TGTGCCACCAGCAGAGATCGGCAAAGAGGGGACTATGGCTACACCTTC.

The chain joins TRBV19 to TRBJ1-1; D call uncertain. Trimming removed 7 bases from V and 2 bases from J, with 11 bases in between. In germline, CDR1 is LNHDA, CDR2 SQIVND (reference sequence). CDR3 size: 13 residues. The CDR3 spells CASTLSFNTEAFF. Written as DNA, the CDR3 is TGTGCCAGTACCTTGTCGTTTAACACTGAAGCTTTCTTT.